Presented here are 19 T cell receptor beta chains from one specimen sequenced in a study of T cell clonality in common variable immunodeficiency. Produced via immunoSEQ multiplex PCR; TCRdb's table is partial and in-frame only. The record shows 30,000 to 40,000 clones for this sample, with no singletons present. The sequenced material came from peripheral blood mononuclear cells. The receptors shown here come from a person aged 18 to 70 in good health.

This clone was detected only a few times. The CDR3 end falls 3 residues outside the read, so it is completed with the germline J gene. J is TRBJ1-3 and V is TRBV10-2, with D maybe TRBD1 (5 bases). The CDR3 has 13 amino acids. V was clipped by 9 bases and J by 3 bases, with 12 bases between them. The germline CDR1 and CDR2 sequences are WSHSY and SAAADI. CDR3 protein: CASGQGYGNTIYF. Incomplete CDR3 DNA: TGCGCCAGTGGTCAGGGTTATGGAAACACC.

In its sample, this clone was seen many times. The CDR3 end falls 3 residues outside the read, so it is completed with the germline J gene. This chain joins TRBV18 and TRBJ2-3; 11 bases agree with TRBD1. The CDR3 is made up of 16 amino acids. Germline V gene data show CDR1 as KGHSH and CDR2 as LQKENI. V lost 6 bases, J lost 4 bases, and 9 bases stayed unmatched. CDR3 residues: CASSRTGTGGPDTQYF. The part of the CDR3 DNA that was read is TGTGCCAGCTCCCGCACCGGGACAGGGGGGCCAGATACG.

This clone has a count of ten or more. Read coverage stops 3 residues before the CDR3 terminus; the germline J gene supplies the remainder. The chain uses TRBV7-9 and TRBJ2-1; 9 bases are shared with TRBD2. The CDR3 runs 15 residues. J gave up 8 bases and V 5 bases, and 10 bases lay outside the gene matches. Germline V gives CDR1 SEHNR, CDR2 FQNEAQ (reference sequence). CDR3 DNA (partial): TGTGCCAGCAGCCGTGGCGGGGGGGTGGGAGATGAG. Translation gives CASSRGGGVGDE. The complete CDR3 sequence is CASSRGGGVGDEQFF. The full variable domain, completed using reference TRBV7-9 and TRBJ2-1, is DTGVSQNPRHKITKRGQNVTFRCDPISEHNRLYWYRQTLGQGPEFLTYFQNEAQLEKSRLLSDRFSAERPKGSFSTLEIQRTEQGDSAMYLCASSRGGGVGDEQFFGPGTRLTVL.

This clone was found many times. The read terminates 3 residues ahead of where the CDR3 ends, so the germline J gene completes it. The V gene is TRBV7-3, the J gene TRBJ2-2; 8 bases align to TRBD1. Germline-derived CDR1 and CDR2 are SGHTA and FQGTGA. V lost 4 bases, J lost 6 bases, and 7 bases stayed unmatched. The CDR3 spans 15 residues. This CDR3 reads CASSSGQGWAGELFF. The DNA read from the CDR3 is TGTGCCAGCAGCTCTGGACAGGGTTGGGCCGGGGAG.

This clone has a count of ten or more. The CDR3 sequence is CASSPPRELYEQYF. The DNA read from the CDR3 is TGTGCCAGCAGCCCTCCGCGGGAGCTCTACGAG. The chain links TRBV7-2 to TRBJ2-7; 7 bases match TRBD2. The read finishes 3 residues shy of the CDR3 end, and the germline J gene is used to complete it. CDR1 and CDR2 from the germline V gene are SGHTA and FQGNSA. CDR3 length: 14 residues. V dropped 5 bases and J dropped 3; count of bases not matched to a gene: 7.

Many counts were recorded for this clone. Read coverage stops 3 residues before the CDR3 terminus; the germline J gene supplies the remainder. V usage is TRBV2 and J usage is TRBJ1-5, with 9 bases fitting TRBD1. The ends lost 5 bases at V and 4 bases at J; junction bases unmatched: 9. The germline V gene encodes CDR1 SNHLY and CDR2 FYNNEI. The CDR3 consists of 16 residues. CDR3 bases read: TGTGCCAGCAGTTTATCCCGGACAGGGGAGAATCAGCCC. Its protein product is CASSLSRTGENQP. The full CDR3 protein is CASSLSRTGENQPQHF. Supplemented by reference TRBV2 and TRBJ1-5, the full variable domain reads EPEVTQTPSHQVTQMGQEVILRCVPISNHLYFYWYRQILGQKVEFLVSFYNNEISEKSEIFDDQFSVERPDGSNFTLKIRSTKLEDSAMYFCASSLSRTGENQPQHFGDGTRLSIL.

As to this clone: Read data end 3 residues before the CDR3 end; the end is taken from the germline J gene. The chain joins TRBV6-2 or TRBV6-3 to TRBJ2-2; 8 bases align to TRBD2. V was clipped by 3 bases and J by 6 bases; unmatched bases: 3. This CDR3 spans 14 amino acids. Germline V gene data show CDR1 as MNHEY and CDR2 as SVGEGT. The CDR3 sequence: CASSYTGGAGELFF. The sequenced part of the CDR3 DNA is TGTGCCAGCAGTTATACCGGGGGGGCCGGGGAG.

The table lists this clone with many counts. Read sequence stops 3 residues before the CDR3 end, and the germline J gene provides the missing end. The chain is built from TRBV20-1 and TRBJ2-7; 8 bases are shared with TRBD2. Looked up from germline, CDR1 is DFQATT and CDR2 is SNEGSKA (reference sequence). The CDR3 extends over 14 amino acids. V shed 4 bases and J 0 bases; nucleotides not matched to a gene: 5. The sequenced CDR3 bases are TGCAGTGCTAAACTAGCGGCGATCTCCTACGAG. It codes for CSAKLAAISYE. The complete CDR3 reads CSAKLAAISYEQYF.

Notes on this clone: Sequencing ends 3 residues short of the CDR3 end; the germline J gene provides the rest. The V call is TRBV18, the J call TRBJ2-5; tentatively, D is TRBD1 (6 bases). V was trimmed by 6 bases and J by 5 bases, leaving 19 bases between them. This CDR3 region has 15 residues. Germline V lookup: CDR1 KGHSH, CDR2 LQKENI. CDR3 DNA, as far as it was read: TGTGCCAGCTCGCCTGGACAGCCCCCAATGGAGACC. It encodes CASSPGQPPMET. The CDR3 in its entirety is CASSPGQPPMETQYF.

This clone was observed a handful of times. CDR3: CAWSAGVTYDYTF. The sequenced part of the CDR3 DNA is TGTGCCTGGTCCGCAGGGGTTACCTACGAC. The chain is built from TRBV30 and TRBJ1-2, with D perhaps TRBD1 (6 bases). The missing CDR3 end, 3 residues past where the read stops, is filled in from the germline J gene. This CDR3 is built from 13 residues. The germline gives CDR1 GTSNPN, CDR2 SVGIG (reference sequence).

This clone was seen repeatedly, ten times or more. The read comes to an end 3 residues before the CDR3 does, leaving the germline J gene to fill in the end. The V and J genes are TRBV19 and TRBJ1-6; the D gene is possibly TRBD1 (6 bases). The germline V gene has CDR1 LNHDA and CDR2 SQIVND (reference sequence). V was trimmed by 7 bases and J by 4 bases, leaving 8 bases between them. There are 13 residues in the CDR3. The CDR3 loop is CASTGQYNSPLHF. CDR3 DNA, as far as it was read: TGTGCCAGTACCGGACAGTATAATTCACCC.

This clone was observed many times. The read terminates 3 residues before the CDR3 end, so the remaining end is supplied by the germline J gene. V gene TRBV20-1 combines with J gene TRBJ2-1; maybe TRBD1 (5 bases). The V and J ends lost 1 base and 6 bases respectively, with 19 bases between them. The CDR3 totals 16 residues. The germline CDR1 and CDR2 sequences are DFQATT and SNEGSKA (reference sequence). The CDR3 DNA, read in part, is TGCAGTGCTAGAGTACAGGTTCCCTCGAATTTCAATGAG. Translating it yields CSARVQVPSNFNE. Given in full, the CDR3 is CSARVQVPSNFNEQFF.

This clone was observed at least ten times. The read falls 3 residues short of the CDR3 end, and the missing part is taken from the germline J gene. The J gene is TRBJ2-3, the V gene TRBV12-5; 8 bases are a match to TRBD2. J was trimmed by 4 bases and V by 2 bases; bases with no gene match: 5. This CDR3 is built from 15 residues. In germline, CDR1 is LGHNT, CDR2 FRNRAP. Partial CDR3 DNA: TGTGCTAGTGGTTTGATAGTCGGGGGGGCAGATACG. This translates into CASGLIVGGADT. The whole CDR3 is CASGLIVGGADTQYF.

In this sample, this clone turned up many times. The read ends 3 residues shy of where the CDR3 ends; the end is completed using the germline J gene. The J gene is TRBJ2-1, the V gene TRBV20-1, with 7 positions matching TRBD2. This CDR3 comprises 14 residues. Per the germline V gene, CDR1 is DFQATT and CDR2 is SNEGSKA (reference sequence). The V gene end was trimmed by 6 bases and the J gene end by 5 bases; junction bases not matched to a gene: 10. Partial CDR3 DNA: TGCAGTGCCGTTCGACGGGCGGGGGACAATGAG. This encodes CSAVRRAGDNE. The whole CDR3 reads CSAVRRAGDNEQFF.

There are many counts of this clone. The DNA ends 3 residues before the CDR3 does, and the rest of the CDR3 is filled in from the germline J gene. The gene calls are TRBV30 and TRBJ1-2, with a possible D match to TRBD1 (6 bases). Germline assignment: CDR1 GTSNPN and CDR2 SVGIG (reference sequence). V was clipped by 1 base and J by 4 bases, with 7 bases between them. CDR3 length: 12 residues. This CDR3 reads CAWSGTAYGYTF. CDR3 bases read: TGTGCCTGGAGTGGGACAGCCTATGGC. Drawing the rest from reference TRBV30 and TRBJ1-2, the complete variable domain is SQTIHQWPATLVQPVGSPLSLECTVEGTSNPNLYWYRQAAGRGLQLLFYSVGIGQISSEVPQNLSASRPQDRQFILSSKKLLLSDSGFYLCAWSGTAYGYTFGSGTRLTVV.

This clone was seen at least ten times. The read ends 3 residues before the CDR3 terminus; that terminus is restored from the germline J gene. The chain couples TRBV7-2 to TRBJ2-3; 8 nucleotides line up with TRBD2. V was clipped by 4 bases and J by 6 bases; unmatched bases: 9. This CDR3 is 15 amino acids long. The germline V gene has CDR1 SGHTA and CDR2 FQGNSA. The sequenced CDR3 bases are TGTGCCAGCAGCTCAGGACTAGCACTGGGCGATACG. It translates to CASSSGLALGDT. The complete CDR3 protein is CASSSGLALGDTQYF.

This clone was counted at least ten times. CDR3 loop: CASSLEGNTEAFF. CDR3 bases read: TGCGCCAGCAGCTTGGAAGGGAACACTGAA. This chain uses TRBV5-1 with TRBJ1-1; D gene ambiguous. Read data end 3 residues before the CDR3 end; the end is taken from the germline J gene. V shed 0 bases and J shed 1 base, with 4 bases lying between them. The CDR3 is 13 amino acids. Germline lookup yields CDR1 SGHRS and CDR2 YFSETQ.

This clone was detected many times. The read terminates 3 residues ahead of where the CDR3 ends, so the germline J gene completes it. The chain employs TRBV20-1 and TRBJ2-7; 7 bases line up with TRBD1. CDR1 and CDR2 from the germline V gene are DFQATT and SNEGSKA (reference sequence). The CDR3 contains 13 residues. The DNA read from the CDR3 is TGCACCCCTAGCCAGGGACAGACTCACGAG. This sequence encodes CTPSQGQTHE. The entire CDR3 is CTPSQGQTHEQYF.

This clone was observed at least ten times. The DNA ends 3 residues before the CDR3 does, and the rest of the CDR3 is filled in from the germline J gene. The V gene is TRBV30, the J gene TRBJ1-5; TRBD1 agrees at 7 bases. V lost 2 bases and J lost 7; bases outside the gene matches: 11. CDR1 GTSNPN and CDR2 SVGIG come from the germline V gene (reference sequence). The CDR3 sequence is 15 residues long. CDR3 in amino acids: CAWSSSGQPDQPQHF. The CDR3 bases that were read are TGTGCCTGGAGTAGCTCGGGACAGCCGGACCAGCCC.